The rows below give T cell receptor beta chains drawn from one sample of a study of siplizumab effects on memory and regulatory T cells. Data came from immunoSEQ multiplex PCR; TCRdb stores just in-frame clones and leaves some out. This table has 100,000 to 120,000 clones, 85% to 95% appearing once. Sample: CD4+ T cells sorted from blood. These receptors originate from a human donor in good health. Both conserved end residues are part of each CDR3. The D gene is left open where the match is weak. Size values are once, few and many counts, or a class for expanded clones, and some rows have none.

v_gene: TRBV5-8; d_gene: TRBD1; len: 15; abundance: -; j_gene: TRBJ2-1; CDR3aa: CASRTDRGRGYEQFF; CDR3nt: TGTGCCAGCAGGACGGACAGGGGAAGGGGCTATGAGCAGTTCTTC
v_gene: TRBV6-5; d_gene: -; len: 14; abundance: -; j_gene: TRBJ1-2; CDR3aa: CASSYAPANYGYTF; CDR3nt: TGTGCCAGCAGTTACGCGCCAGCCAACTATGGCTACACCTTC
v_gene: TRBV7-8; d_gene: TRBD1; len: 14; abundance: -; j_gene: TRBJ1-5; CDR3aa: CASSPGGSNQPQHF; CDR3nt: TGTGCCAGCAGCCCAGGGGGTAGCAATCAGCCCCAGCATTTT
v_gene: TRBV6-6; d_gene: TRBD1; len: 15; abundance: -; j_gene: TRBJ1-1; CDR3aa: CASTQRGDRGSEAFF; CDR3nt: TGTGCCAGCACCCAACGAGGGGACAGGGGGTCTGAAGCTTTCTTT
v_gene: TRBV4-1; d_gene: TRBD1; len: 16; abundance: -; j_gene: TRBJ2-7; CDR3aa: CASSQDLTGATWEQYF; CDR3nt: TGCGCCAGCAGCCAAGATCTGACAGGGGCGACTTGGGAGCAGTACTTC
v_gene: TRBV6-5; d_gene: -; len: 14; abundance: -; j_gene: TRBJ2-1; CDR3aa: CASSIRGEYNEQFF; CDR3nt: TGTGCCAGCAGCATAAGGGGGGAGTACAATGAGCAGTTCTTC
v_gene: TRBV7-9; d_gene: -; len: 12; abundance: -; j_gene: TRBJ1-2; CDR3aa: CASSLPGDRYTF; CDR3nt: TGTGCCAGCAGCTTACCAGGGGATCGCTACACCTTC
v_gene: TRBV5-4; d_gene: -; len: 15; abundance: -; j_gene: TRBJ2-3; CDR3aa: CASSPSGRYTDTQYF; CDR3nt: TGTGCCAGCAGCCCATCCGGGAGATACACAGATACGCAGTATTTT
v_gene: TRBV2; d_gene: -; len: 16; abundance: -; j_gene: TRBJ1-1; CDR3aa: CASSEEAGGLNTEAFF; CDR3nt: TGTGCCAGCAGTGAGGAGGCGGGGGGCCTGAACACTGAAGCTTTCTTT
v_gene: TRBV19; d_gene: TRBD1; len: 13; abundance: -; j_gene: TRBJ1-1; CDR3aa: CASKNRGATEAFF; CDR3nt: TGTGCCAGTAAGAACAGGGGAGCGACTGAAGCTTTCTTT
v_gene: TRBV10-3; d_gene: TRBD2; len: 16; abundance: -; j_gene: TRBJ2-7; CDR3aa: CAISESLTSASYEQYF; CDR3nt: TGTGCCATCAGTGAGTCACTAACTAGCGCCTCCTACGAGCAGTACTTC
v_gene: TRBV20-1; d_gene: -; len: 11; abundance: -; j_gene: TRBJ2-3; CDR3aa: CSARATGTQYF; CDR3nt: TGCAGTGCTAGAGCCACGGGCACGCAGTATTTT
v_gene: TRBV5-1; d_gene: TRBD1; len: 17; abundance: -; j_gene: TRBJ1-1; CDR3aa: CASSLDGTGAMNTEAFF; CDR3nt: TGCGCCAGCAGCTTGGATGGGACAGGGGCCATGAACACTGAAGCTTTCTTT
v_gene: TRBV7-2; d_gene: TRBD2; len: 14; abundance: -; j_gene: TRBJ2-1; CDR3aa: CASSLSGSMNEQFF; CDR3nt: TGTGCCAGCAGCTTAAGCGGGAGTATGAATGAGCAGTTCTTC
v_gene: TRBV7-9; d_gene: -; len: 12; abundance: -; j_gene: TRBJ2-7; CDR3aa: CASSSFTYEQYF; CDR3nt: TGTGCCAGCAGCTCCTTCACCTACGAGCAGTACTTC
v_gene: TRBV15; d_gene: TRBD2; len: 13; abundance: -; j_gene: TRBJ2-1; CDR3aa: CATSSGVYNEQFF; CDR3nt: TGTGCCACCAGTAGCGGGGTTTACAATGAGCAGTTCTTC
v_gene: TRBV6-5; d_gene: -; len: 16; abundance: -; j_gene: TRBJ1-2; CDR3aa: CASSYSLKLEDYGYTF; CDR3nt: TGTGCCAGCAGTTACTCGTTGAAACTGGAGGACTATGGCTACACCTTC
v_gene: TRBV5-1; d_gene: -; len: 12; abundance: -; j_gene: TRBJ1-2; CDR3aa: CASSFDIYGYTF; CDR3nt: TGCGCCAGCAGCTTTGACATCTATGGCTACACCTTC
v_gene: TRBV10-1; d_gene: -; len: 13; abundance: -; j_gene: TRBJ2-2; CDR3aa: CASSPGVTGELFF; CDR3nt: TGCGCCAGCAGCCCAGGGGTCACCGGGGAGCTGTTTTTT
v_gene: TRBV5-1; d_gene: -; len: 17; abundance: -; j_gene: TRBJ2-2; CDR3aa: CASSLAGSGANTGELFF; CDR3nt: TGCGCCAGCAGCTTGGCCGGTAGCGGAGCGAACACCGGGGAGCTGTTTTTT
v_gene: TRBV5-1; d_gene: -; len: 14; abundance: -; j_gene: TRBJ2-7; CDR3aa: CASSLVPGTYEQYF; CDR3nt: TGCGCCAGCAGCTTGGTTCCAGGGACCTACGAGCAGTACTTC
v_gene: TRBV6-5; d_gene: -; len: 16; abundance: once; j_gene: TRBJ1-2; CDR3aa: CASSFSGGADFYGYTF; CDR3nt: TGTGCCAGCAGTTTTTCCGGGGGCGCGGATTTTTATGGCTACACCTTC
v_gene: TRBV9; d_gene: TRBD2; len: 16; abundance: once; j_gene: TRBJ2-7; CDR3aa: CASSVDLAGGLGEQYF; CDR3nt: TGTGCCAGCAGCGTAGATCTAGCGGGAGGTCTAGGCGAGCAGTACTTC
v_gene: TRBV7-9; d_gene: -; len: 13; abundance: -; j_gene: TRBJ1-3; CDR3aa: CASNRVSENTIYF; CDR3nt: TGTGCCAGCAACAGGGTCTCGGAAAACACCATATATTTT
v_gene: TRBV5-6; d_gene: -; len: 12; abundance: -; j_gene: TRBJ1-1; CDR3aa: CASSLDRTEAFF; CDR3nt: TGTGCCAGCAGCTTGGATAGGACAGAGGCTTTCTTT
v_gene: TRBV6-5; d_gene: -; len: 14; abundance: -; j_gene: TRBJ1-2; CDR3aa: CASRKELGNYGYTF; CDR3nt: TGTGCCAGCAGAAAAGAGTTGGGTAACTATGGCTACACCTTC
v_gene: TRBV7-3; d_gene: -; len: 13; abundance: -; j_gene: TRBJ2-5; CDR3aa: CASSSWSGETQYF; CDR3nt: TGTGCCAGCAGCTCCTGGTCGGGAGAGACCCAGTACTTC
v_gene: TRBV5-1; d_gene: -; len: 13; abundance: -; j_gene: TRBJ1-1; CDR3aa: CASSLDMNTEAFF; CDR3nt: TGCGCCAGCAGCTTGGACATGAACACTGAAGCTTTCTTT
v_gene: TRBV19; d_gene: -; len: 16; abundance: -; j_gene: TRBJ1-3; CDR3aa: CASSTRLDNSGNTIYF; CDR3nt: TGTGCCAGTAGTACTCGCCTAGACAACTCTGGAAACACCATATATTTT
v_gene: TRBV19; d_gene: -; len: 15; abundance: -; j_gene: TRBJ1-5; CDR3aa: CASSIMGGSNQPQHF; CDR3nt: TGTGCCAGTAGTATCATGGGGGGAAGCAATCAGCCCCAGCATTTT
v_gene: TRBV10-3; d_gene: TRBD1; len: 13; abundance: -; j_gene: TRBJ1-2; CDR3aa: CAISQGTGEGYTF; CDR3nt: TGTGCCATCAGTCAAGGGACAGGGGAAGGCTACACCTTC
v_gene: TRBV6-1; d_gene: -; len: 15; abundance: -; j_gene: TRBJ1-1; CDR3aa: CASSTRTPMNTEAFF; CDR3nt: TGTGCCAGCAGTACTCGGACACCAATGAACACTGAAGCTTTCTTT
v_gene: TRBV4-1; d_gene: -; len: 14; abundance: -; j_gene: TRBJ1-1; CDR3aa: CASSQEHSNTEAFF; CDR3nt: TGCGCCAGCAGCCAAGAGCATTCGAACACTGAAGCTTTCTTT